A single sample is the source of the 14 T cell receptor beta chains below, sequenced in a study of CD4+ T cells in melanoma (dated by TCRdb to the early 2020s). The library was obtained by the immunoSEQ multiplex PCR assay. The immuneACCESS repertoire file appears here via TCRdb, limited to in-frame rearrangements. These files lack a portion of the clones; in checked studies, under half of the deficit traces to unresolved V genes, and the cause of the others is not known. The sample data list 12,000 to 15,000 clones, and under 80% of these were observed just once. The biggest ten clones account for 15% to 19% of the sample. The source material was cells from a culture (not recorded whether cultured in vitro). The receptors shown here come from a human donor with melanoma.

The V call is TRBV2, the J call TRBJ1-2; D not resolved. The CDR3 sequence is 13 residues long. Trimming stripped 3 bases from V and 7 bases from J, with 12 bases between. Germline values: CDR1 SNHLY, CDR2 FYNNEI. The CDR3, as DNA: TGTGCCAGCAGTGAGTCGGGATTGGGTGGCTACACCTTC. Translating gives CASSESGLGGYTF.

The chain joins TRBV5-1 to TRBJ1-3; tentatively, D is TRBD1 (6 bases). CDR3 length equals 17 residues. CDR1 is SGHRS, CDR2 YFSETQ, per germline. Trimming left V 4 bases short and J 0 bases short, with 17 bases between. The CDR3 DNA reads TGCGCCAGCAGCACCCACCCGGACAGTTACTCTGGAAACACCATATATTTT. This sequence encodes CASSTHPDSYSGNTIYF.

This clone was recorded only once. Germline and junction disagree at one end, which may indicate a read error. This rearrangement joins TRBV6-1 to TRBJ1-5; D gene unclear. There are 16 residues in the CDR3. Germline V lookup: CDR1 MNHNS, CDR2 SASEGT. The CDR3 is CAISEGPDMINQPQHF. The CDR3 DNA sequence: TGTGCCATCAGTGAGGGTCCTGACATGATCAATCAGCCCCAGCATTTT.

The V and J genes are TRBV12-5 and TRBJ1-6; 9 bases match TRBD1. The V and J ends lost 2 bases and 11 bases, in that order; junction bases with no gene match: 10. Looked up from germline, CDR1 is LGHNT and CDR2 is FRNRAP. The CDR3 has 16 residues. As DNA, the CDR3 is TGTGCTAGTGGTTTGATAACCGGGACAGGGAAAACACCCCTCCACTTT. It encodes CASGLITGTGKTPLHF. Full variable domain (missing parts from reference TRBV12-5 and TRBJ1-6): DARVTQTPRHKVTEMGQEVTMRCQPILGHNTVFWYRQTMMQGLELLAYFRNRAPLDDSGMPKDRFSAEMPDATLATLKIQPSEPRDSAVYFCASGLITGTGKTPLHFGNGTRLTVT.

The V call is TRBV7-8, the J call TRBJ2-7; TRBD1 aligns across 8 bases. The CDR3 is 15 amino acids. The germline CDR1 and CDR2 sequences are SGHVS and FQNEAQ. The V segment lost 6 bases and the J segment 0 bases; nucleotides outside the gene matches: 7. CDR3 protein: CASRPDRGSSYEQYF. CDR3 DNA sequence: TGTGCCAGCAGACCAGACAGGGGCAGCTCCTACGAGCAGTACTTC.

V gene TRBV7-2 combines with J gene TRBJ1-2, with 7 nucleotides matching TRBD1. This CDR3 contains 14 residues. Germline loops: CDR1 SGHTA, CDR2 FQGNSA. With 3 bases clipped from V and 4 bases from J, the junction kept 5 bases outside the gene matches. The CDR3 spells CASSLTGILYGYTF. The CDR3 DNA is TGTGCCAGCAGCTTGACAGGGATTCTCTATGGCTACACCTTC.

CDR3 in DNA: TGTGCCAGCAGCTCTTCGGGACAGGGTTTAAGGGAGTACTTC. Its translation: CASSSSGQGLREYF. This rearrangement joins TRBV13 to TRBJ2-7, with 9 bases lining up with TRBD1. The V gene end was trimmed by 4 bases and the J gene end by 11 bases; junction bases not matched to a gene: 12. CDR3 length equals 14 residues. CDR1 is PRHDT and CDR2 is FYEKMQ in the germline V gene (reference sequence). Combining the CDR3 with reference TRBV13 and TRBJ2-7 gives the whole variable domain AAGVIQSPRHLIKEKRETATLKCYPIPRHDTVYWYQQGPGQDPQFLISFYEKMQSDKGSIPDRFSAQQFSDYHSELNMSSLELGDSALYFCASSSSGQGLREYFGPGTRLTVT.

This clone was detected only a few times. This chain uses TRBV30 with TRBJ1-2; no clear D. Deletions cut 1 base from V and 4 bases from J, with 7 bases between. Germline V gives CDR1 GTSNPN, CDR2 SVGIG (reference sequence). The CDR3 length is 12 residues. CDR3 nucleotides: TGTGCCTGGAGTGGCACGGGCTATGGCTACACCTTC. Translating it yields CAWSGTGYGYTF.

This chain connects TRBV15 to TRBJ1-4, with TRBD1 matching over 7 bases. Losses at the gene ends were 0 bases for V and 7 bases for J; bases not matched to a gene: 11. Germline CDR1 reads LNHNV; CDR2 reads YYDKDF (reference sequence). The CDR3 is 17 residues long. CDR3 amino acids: CATSRDYSRGTGEKLFF. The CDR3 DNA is TGTGCCACCAGCAGAGATTACAGCAGGGGGACGGGTGAAAAACTGTTTTTT.

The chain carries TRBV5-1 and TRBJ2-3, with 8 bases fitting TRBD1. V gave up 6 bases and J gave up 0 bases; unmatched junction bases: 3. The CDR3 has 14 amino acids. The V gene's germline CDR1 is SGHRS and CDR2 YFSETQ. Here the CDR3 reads CASKGQVSTDTQYF. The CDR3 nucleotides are TGCGCCAGCAAGGGACAGGTTAGCACAGATACGCAGTATTTT.

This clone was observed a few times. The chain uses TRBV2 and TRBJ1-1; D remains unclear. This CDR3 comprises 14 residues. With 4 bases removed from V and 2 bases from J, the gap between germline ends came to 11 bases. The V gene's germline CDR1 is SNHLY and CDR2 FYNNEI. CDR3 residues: CASSVLPGNTEAFF. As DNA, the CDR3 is TGTGCCAGCAGTGTTCTACCGGGAAACACTGAAGCTTTCTTT. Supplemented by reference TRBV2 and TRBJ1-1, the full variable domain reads EPEVTQTPSHQVTQMGQEVILRCVPISNHLYFYWYRQILGQKVEFLVSFYNNEISEKSEIFDDQFSVERPDGSNFTLKIRSTKLEDSAMYFCASSVLPGNTEAFFGQGTRLTVV.

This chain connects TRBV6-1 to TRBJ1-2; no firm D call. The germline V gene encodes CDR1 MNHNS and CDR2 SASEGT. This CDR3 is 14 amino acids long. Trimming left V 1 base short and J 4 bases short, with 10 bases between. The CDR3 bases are TGTGCCAGCAGTGAAGGTCCTCAAGTCTATGGCTACACCTTC. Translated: CASSEGPQVYGYTF.

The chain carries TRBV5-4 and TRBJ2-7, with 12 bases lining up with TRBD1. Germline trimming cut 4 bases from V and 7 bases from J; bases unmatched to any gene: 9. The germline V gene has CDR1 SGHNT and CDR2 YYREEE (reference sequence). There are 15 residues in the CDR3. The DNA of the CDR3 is TGTGCCAGCAGCCAAGGGACAGGGGGCCCACGAGAGCAGTACTTC. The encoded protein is CASSQGTGGPREQYF.

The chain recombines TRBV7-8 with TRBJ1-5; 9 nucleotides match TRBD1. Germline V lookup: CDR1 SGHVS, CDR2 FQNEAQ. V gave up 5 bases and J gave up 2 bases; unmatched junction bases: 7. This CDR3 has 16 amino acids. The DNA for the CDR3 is TGTGCCAGCAGCCCCGGGACAGGGATCCGCAATCAGCCCCAGCATTTT. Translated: CASSPGTGIRNQPQHF.